What follows are 14 T cell receptor beta chains derived from one specimen sequenced in a study of shared clonotypes between healthy human individuals (dated by TCRdb to 2020 to 2022). Library construction relied on the immunoSEQ multiplex PCR assay. Imported from immuneACCESS, the table was reduced by TCRdb to in-frame sequences with V and J called. These copies leave out some clones; in studies compared against another copy, an unresolved V gene accounts for under half, and the cause of the remainder is not known. This sample comprises about a million clones, over 60% of them detected only once. Clones ranked in the top ten supply approximately 1.5% of the sample. Sequencing was carried out using memory CD4+ T cells sorted from blood. What the cell subset or site label conveys for this sample: CD45RA-negative fraction. The receptors originated from a man aged 18 to 30 in good health.

The chain joins TRBV11-2 to TRBJ1-6; D unresolved. This CDR3 is 13 amino acids long. Looked up from germline, CDR1 is SGHAT and CDR2 is FQNNGV. With 4 bases removed from V and 8 bases from J, the gap between germline ends came to 9 bases. CDR3 loop: CASSSAVDSPLHF. CDR3 DNA sequence: TGTGCCAGCAGCTCCGCCGTAGATTCACCCCTCCACTTT.

The chain is built from TRBV30 and TRBJ1-2; no reliable D call. The CDR3 is 13 residues long. CDR1 GTSNPN and CDR2 SVGIG come from the germline V gene (reference sequence). The ends were cut back, 3 bases at V and 1 base at J, with 9 bases in the middle. This CDR3 is CAWRIDFNYGYTF. CDR3 bases: TGTGCCTGGAGAATAGATTTTAACTATGGCTACACCTTC.

The J gene is TRBJ2-3, the V gene TRBV30; a weak D match, TRBD1 (5 bases). V was trimmed by 1 base and J by 3 bases, leaving 17 bases between them. This CDR3 has 16 amino acids. CDR1 and CDR2 from the germline V gene are GTSNPN and SVGIG (reference sequence). The DNA of the CDR3 is TGTGCCTGGAGTGACAGAGTTGGAGACAGAACAGATACGCAGTATTTT. This gives the protein CAWSDRVGDRTDTQYF. The entire variable domain, with the rest obtained from reference TRBV30 and TRBJ2-3, is as follows: SQTIHQWPATLVQPVGSPLSLECTVEGTSNPNLYWYRQAAGRGLQLLFYSVGIGQISSEVPQNLSASRPQDRQFILSSKKLLLSDSGFYLCAWSDRVGDRTDTQYFGPGTRLTVL.

The chain combines TRBV28 with TRBJ1-5; D not resolved. The CDR3 is made up of 16 amino acids. The germline V and J ends were trimmed by 3 bases and 1 base, with 13 bases remaining between them. Germline CDR1 and CDR2: MDHEN and SYDVKM. The CDR3 nucleotides are TGTGCCAGCAGTTTCCCTGGACCGCCGAGCAATCAGCCCCAGCATTTT. The encoded protein is CASSFPGPPSNQPQHF.

This clone turned up a few times. The chain recombines TRBV5-1 with TRBJ1-1; a possible D gene is TRBD1 (6 bases). V was pared by 0 bases and J by 5 bases, with 11 bases between. The length of the CDR3 is 14 residues. Germline V lookup: CDR1 SGHRS, CDR2 YFSETQ. CDR3 in amino acids: CASSLVGGSTEAFF. DNA of the CDR3: TGCGCCAGCAGCTTGGTAGGGGGGAGTACTGAAGCTTTCTTT.

The chain uses TRBV5-1 and TRBJ1-1; perhaps TRBD1 as D (5 bases). This CDR3 spans 14 amino acids. Germline V gene sequence: CDR1 SGHRS, CDR2 YFSETQ. Deletions cut 4 bases from V and 0 bases from J, with 10 bases between. CDR3 amino acids: CASSQGPMNTEAFF. The DNA for the CDR3 is TGCGCCAGCAGCCAGGGCCCGATGAACACTGAAGCTTTCTTT.

This rearrangement joins TRBV7-2 to TRBJ1-1, with D hard to call. The CDR3 has 15 amino acids. The germline gives CDR1 SGHTA, CDR2 FQGNSA. V was trimmed by 5 bases and J by 4 bases, leaving 17 bases between them. CDR3 bases: TGTGCCAGCAGCCCTCGAACCCAACTGGGCACTGAAGCTTTCTTT. Amino acids: CASSPRTQLGTEAFF.

The chain combines TRBV28 with TRBJ1-5; maybe TRBD1 (5 bases). The V and J ends lost 8 bases and 4 bases respectively, with 12 bases between them. CDR1 is MDHEN and CDR2 is SYDVKM in the germline V gene. CDR3 length: 13 amino acids. The CDR3 here is CASRGGKNQPQHF. CDR3 nucleotide sequence: TGTGCCAGCCGGGGGGGAAAGAATCAGCCCCAGCATTTT.

The chain is built from TRBV27 and TRBJ1-2, with D possibly TRBD1 on 5 matching bases. Trimming cost V 2 bases and J 6 bases, with 10 bases left between them. Germline loops: CDR1 MNHEY, CDR2 SMNVEV (reference sequence). The CDR3 length is 13 residues. The CDR3 here is CASSLVRGNGYTF. The DNA of the CDR3 is TGTGCCAGCAGTTTAGTAAGGGGAAATGGCTACACCTTC.

This rearrangement joins TRBV4-1 to TRBJ2-7; the match to TRBD1 covers 7 bases. With 1 base clipped from V and 6 bases from J, the junction kept 9 bases outside the gene matches. CDR1 MGHRA and CDR2 YSYEKL come from the germline V gene. The CDR3 is 15 residues long. DNA of the CDR3: TGCGCCAGCAGCCAAGCCCCGGGACAGTTGGGCGAGCAGTACTTC. The encoded protein is CASSQAPGQLGEQYF.

This chain connects TRBV25-1 to TRBJ2-7, with no clear D. V was trimmed by 5 bases and J by 3 bases, leaving 14 bases between them. The V gene's germline CDR1 is MGHDK and CDR2 SYGVNS. This CDR3 has 14 amino acids. CDR3 sequence (DNA): TGTGCCAGCAGTTCAACACACCCGTACTACGAGCAGTACTTC. Amino acids: CASSSTHPYYEQYF.

This chain joins TRBV4-1 and TRBJ2-7, with 8 bases aligning to TRBD1. V trimming: 5 bases; J trimming: 3 bases; junction bases outside the gene matches: 9. CDR1 and CDR2 from the germline V gene are MGHRA and YSYEKL. This CDR3 is 15 amino acids long. CDR3 sequence: CASSVSPGQGYEQYF. The CDR3 bases are TGCGCCAGCAGCGTTAGCCCAGGACAGGGCTACGAGCAGTACTTC.

The rearrangement links TRBV25-1 to TRBJ2-5, with D possibly matching TRBD1 (6 bases). The germline V gene has CDR1 MGHDK and CDR2 SYGVNS. Trimming removed 4 bases at V and 1 base at J, with 16 bases between. The CDR3 covers 16 residues. The CDR3 coding sequence is TGTGCCAGCAGTGGGTTGGTTGGCAGGGGCCAAGAGACCCAGTACTTC. This gives the protein CASSGLVGRGQETQYF.

The chain couples TRBV5-1 to TRBJ2-1; 9 bases fit TRBD2. V gave up 3 bases and J gave up 8 bases; unmatched junction bases: 9. This CDR3 is 15 amino acids long. The germline V gene has CDR1 SGHRS and CDR2 YFSETQ. The CDR3, as DNA: TGCGCCAGCAGCTACCCCGGGACTAGCAAAGATGAGCAGTTCTTC. It encodes CASSYPGTSKDEQFF.